Following are 12 T cell receptor beta chains from one sample sequenced in a study of T-cell reconstitution after alpha-beta-depleted transplantation in children. Unique molecular identifiers were incorporated when the TCRbeta library was constructed. MiXCR, run by TCRdb on the PCR reads, gives a single entry per CDR3 protein. The table lists hundreds of thousands of distinct CDR3 sequences, about 16% of them singletons, with over 25% in the top ten. The sample here was PBMCs, mostly from graft donor cells, taken 360 days after TCRalphabeta/CD19-depleted stem cell transplant. The receptors were sampled from a boy under two years old who had a stem cell transplant for Wiskott-Aldrich syndrome, so the T cells may come from the graft donor.

This clonotype was recorded a few times. The J gene is TRBJ2-3, the V gene TRBV7-9; tentative D call: TRBD2 (6 bases). Trimming took 1 base from V and 2 from J, leaving 13 bases between them. Germline V gene sequence: CDR1 SEHNR, CDR2 FQNEAQ (reference sequence). The CDR3 has 16 amino acids. The CDR3 nucleotides are TGTGCCAGCAGCTTAGGTCAGCGGGTTCTCACAGATACGCAGTATTTT. Translating gives CASSLGQRVLTDTQYF.

The rearrangement joins TRBV12-3 or TRBV12-4 to TRBJ2-7; 7 bases match TRBD1. This CDR3 region has 17 residues. V was clipped by 2 bases and J by 1 base; unmatched bases: 11. This chain's CDR3 is CASSLRDSLKFSYEQYF. CDR3 nucleotides: TGTGCCAGCAGTTTAAGGGACAGCCTAAAGTTTTCCTACGAGCAGTACTTC.

This clonotype has a handful of counts. The rearrangement joins TRBV12-3 or TRBV12-4 to TRBJ1-6; no firm D call. The CDR3 has 12 residues. V was shortened by 6 bases and J by 8 bases, with 8 bases between the two germline ends. The CDR3 DNA sequence: TGTGCCAGCAGCCCCAGTTATTCACCCCTCCACTTT. Protein product: CASSPSYSPLHF.

This clonotype came up a few times. The chain has TRBV20-1 and TRBJ2-5, with D possibly being TRBD2 (6 bases). The V and J ends lost 6 bases and 5 bases respectively, with 19 bases between them. Germline V gene lookup returns CDR1 DFQATT and CDR2 SNEGSKA (reference sequence). The CDR3 contains 14 residues. The CDR3 sequence: CSATYRDFFETQYF. Here the CDR3 DNA reads TGCAGTGCCACCTACCGGGACTTTTTTGAGACCCAGTACTTC.

Ten or more counts support this clonotype. V usage is TRBV7-9 and J usage is TRBJ2-1, with no clear D. V dropped 0 bases and J dropped 9 bases, with 6 bases sitting between them. CDR3 length equals 12 residues. The germline CDR1 and CDR2 sequences are SEHNR and FQNEAQ (reference sequence). CDR3 nucleotide sequence: TGTGCCAGCAGCTTAGCGCGCCGTGAGCAGTTCTTC. It specifies CASSLARREQFF.

This clonotype has only a few counts. The rearrangement uses TRBV12-3 or TRBV12-4 and TRBJ2-1, with 13 bases that match TRBD2. The V segment lost 5 bases and the J segment 2 bases; nucleotides outside the gene matches: 3. This CDR3 region has 16 residues. The chain's CDR3 is CASSRTSGGTYNEQFF. In DNA, the CDR3 is TGTGCCAGCAGTCGGACTAGCGGGGGTACCTACAATGAGCAGTTCTTC.

This rearrangement joins TRBV12-3 or TRBV12-4 to TRBJ1-5; 7 bases map to TRBD1. CDR3 size: 15 residues. Trimming at V came to 4 bases and at J to 3 bases, leaving 6 bases not matched to a gene. This chain's CDR3 is CASSSPDRFNQPQHF. Here the CDR3 DNA reads TGTGCCAGCAGTTCCCCGGACAGGTTCAATCAGCCCCAGCATTTT.

This clonotype was observed many times. V gene TRBV6-5 combines with J gene TRBJ1-2, with a possible D match to TRBD1 (5 bases). The CDR3 has 15 residues. CDR1 and CDR2 from the germline V gene are MNHEY and SVGAGI. V was cut by 4 bases and J by 1 base, with 13 bases left in between. CDR3 bases: TGTGCCAGCAGTTCCCGAACAGGATTTAACTATGGCTACACCTTC. This codes for CASSSRTGFNYGYTF.

This clonotype was seen at least ten times. The gene calls are TRBV4-1 and TRBJ2-3; 7 nucleotides line up with TRBD1. The germline gives CDR1 MGHRA, CDR2 YSYEKL. CDR3 size: 16 residues. After removal of 4 bases from V and 2 bases from J, the junction contained 9 bases not matched to a gene. CDR3 sequence: CASSPPLQGPTDTQYF. CDR3 in DNA: TGCGCCAGCAGCCCCCCCCTACAGGGGCCCACAGATACGCAGTATTTT.

This clonotype was observed at least ten times. The V call is TRBV19, the J call TRBJ2-1; 10 bases fit TRBD2. CDR1 is LNHDA, CDR2 SQIVND, per germline (reference sequence). Trimming at V came to 2 bases and at J to 10 bases, leaving 8 bases not matched to a gene. There are 15 residues in the CDR3. In DNA form, the CDR3 reads TGTGCCAGTAGTATAACAGCGGGGGGGCCTGACGAGCAGTTCTTC. This encodes CASSITAGGPDEQFF.

The rearrangement joins TRBV18 to TRBJ2-1, with TRBD2 matching 10 bases. Germline CDR1 KGHSH, CDR2 LQKENI. Trimming cost V 4 bases and J 10 bases; bases outside gene matches: 10. This CDR3 is built from 15 residues. Here the CDR3 reads CASSLLAGPDGEQFF. CDR3 nucleotide sequence: TGTGCCAGCTCACTACTAGCGGGGCCGGACGGCGAGCAGTTCTTC. The variable domain in full, completed from reference TRBV18 and TRBJ2-1, reads NAGVMQNPRHLVRRRGQEARLRCSPMKGHSHVYWYRQLPEEGLKFMVYLQKENIIDESGMPKERFSAEFPKEGPSILRIQQVVRGDSAAYFCASSLLAGPDGEQFFGPGTRLTVL.

The chain has TRBV4-1 and TRBJ2-1, with TRBD2 matching 14 bases. CDR3 length: 15 residues. Looked up from germline, CDR1 is MGHRA and CDR2 is YSYEKL. The J segment lost 7 bases and the V segment lost 10 bases, leaving 9 bases of the junction unmatched. This chain's CDR3 is CATRPGTSGSNEQFF. CDR3 nucleotide sequence: TGCGCCACAAGGCCCGGGACTAGCGGGAGTAATGAGCAGTTCTTC.